The 32 T cell receptor beta chains below come from one sample, sequenced in a study of T cells in Graves' hyperthyroidism and ophthalmopathy. What was amplified from RNA transcripts were TCR beta CDR3 regions. The HTBI primer set drove a first-round RT-PCR of the TCR CDR3. TCRdb recomputed calls from the multiplex PCR reads with MiXCR, one row per CDR3 protein. The sample records 90,000 to 120,000 distinct CDR3 sequences, 16% being singletons. Sequencing used blood. These receptors were taken from a woman aged 45 to 65 with Graves' hyperthyroidism.

This clonotype showed up many times. In DNA, the CDR3 is TGTGCCAGCAGCTTAGGTTCCGGGACAGCCTATGGCTACACCTTC. Protein sequence: CASSLGSGTAYGYTF. The chain uses TRBV7-6 and TRBJ1-2; 7 nucleotides agree with TRBD1. This CDR3 spans 15 amino acids. Germline assignment: CDR1 SGHVS and CDR2 FNYEAQ. V lost 1 base and J lost 4; bases outside the gene matches: 6.

This clonotype has ten or more counts. As the CDR3 is not closed by the conserved phenylalanine or tryptophan, this likely results from a read error. The chain couples TRBV2 to TRBJ2-7; TRBD2 matches 11 bases. Germline V gene sequence: CDR1 SNHLY, CDR2 FYNNEI. J was trimmed by 0 bases and V by 4 bases; bases with no gene match: 2. The CDR3 has 15 amino acids. The CDR3 spells CASSVSGRDSYEQYL. CDR3 nucleotides: TGTGCCAGCAGTGTTAGCGGGAGGGACTCCTACGAGCAGTACCTC.

This clonotype was observed at least ten times. The rearrangement links TRBV7-3 to TRBJ2-7; tentatively, D is TRBD1 (5 bases). The CDR3 has 14 residues. Per the germline V gene, CDR1 is SGHTA and CDR2 is FQGTGA. Trimming cost V 5 bases and J 2 bases, with 13 bases left between them. The CDR3 is CASSTNRIPYEQYV. In nucleotides, the CDR3 is TGTGCCAGCAGCACTAACAGGATACCCTACGAGCAGTACGTC.

This clonotype was detected many times. This sequence joins TRBV19 and TRBJ1-5; D not certain. Per the germline V gene, CDR1 is LNHDA and CDR2 is SQIVND (reference sequence). The V gene lost 5 bases and the J gene lost 4 bases, with 6 bases spanning the gap. There are 12 residues in the CDR3. CDR3: CASSFRNQPQHF. The DNA for the CDR3 is TGTGCCAGTAGTTTCAGAAATCAGCCCCAGCATTTT.

This clonotype was found many times. The rearrangement uses TRBV6-2 or TRBV6-3 and TRBJ2-1, with 14 bases lining up with TRBD2. CDR3 length: 14 residues. Losses at the gene ends were 6 bases for V and 9 bases for J; bases not matched to a gene: 4. Germline CDR1 reads MNHEY; CDR2 reads SVGEGT. CDR3 protein: CASRRGLAGAEQFF. The CDR3 nucleotides are TGTGCCAGCAGAAGGGGACTAGCGGGAGCTGAGCAGTTCTTC.

This clonotype has a count of ten or more. The chain couples TRBV2 to TRBJ1-5; 7 nucleotides agree with TRBD1. The V gene's germline CDR1 is SNHLY and CDR2 FYNNEI. The V gene end was trimmed by 6 bases and the J gene end by 4 bases; junction bases not matched to a gene: 9. This CDR3 has 15 amino acids. CDR3 protein: CASRNSGTENQPQHF. CDR3 nucleotides: TGTGCCAGCAGAAACTCCGGGACAGAAAATCAGCCCCAGCATTTT.

The V and J genes are TRBV20-1 and TRBJ1-1; the D is unclear. V was cut by 2 bases and J by 7 bases, with 8 bases left in between. CDR1 DFQATT and CDR2 SNEGSKA come from the germline V gene (reference sequence). The CDR3 contains 11 residues. CDR3 protein: CSARTPNEAFF. For the CDR3, the DNA is TGCAGTGCTAGAACCCCTAATGAAGCTTTCTTT.

Ten or more counts support this clonotype. The genes are TRBV18 and TRBJ2-1; tentatively, D is TRBD1 (6 bases). Germline V lookup: CDR1 KGHSH, CDR2 LQKENI. The CDR3 totals 11 residues. Trimming took 4 bases from V and 10 from J, leaving 8 bases between them. The CDR3 sequence: CASSLRGEQFF. In DNA, the CDR3 is TGTGCCAGCTCACTGAGGGGGGAGCAGTTCTTC.

About this clonotype itself: A clone one base away is much larger, so this may be a read error. The genes are TRBV27 and TRBJ2-1; TRBD2 matches 9 bases. The CDR3 spans 16 residues. Trimming took 5 bases from V and 8 from J; bases not matched to a gene: 13. Germline V CDR1 and CDR2: MNHEY, SMNVEV (reference sequence). The CDR3 sequence is CASSEGLAIQGDEQFF. Here the CDR3 DNA reads TGTGCCAGCAGTGAAGGACTAGCGATACAGGGCGATGAGCAGTTCTTC.

The rearrangement uses TRBV24-1 and TRBJ2-3, with TRBD1 identical over 8 bases. The germline CDR1 and CDR2 sequences are KGHDR and SFDVKD. This CDR3 contains 16 residues. V was pared by 2 bases and J by 1 base, with 4 bases of the junction left unmatched. CDR3 bases: TGTGCCACCAGTGATTCCCCGGGACAGGGCACAGATACGCAGTATTTT. It translates to CATSDSPGQGTDTQYF.

The table lists this clonotype with a few counts. The CDR3 region is CSVLSRGSETQYF. The DNA for the CDR3 is TGCAGCGTACTGTCTCGGGGGTCGGAGACCCAGTACTTC. The chain joins TRBV29-1 to TRBJ2-5, with D possibly being TRBD2 (6 bases). CDR3 length equals 13 residues. The germline gives CDR1 SQVTM, CDR2 ANQGSEA. V was clipped by 6 bases and J by 5 bases, with 16 bases between them.

This clonotype was seen a single time. The J gene is TRBJ2-1, the V gene TRBV20-1; D not certain. CDR3 length: 15 amino acids. V lost 0 bases and J lost 6, with 15 bases in between. Germline V gene lookup returns CDR1 DFQATT and CDR2 SNEGSKA (reference sequence). DNA for the CDR3: TGCAGTGCTAGAGATCCGGTCGGCAGCCTCAATGAGCAGTTCTTC. Translated, it gives CSARDPVGSLNEQFF.

In its sample, this clonotype was seen many times. The chain joins TRBV7-2 to TRBJ1-2; D is uncertain. In germline, CDR1 is SGHTA, CDR2 FQGNSA. This CDR3 region has 15 residues. V shed 0 bases and J shed 6 bases, with 14 bases lying between them. The CDR3 nucleotides are TGTGCCAGCAGCTTAGCGCCCGTATACGATAATGGCTACACCTTC. This gives the protein CASSLAPVYDNGYTF.

At least ten counts were recorded for this clonotype. CDR3: CASRGTSGRFEQFF. The CDR3 DNA is TGTGCCAGCCGAGGGACTAGCGGGAGGTTTGAGCAGTTCTTC. V is TRBV2 and J is TRBJ2-1; 15 bases align to TRBD2. The length of the CDR3 is 14 residues. J was trimmed by 9 bases and V by 8 bases; bases with no gene match: 5. CDR1 is SNHLY and CDR2 is FYNNEI in the germline V gene.

The CDR3 sequence is CASSQGSENEQFF. The CDR3 DNA reads as TGCGCCAGCAGCCAGGGGTCCGAAAATGAGCAGTTCTTC. This chain uses TRBV5-1 with TRBJ2-1, with D possibly TRBD1 on 6 matching bases. The CDR3 contains 13 residues. Germline V gene data show CDR1 as SGHRS and CDR2 as YFSETQ. V lost 4 bases and J 7 bases, leaving 12 bases between the germline ends.

Many counts were recorded for this clonotype. The chain carries TRBV20-1 and TRBJ2-2; either TRBD1 or TRBD2 may fit D (5 bases each). Germline V lookup: CDR1 DFQATT, CDR2 SNEGSKA (reference sequence). The CDR3 runs to 16 residues. Trimming removed 1 base from V and 0 bases from J, with 12 bases in between. CDR3 in amino acids: CSARVWGGPNTGELFF. The CDR3 coding sequence is TGCAGTGCTAGAGTCTGGGGCGGGCCGAACACCGGGGAGCTGTTTTTT.

This clonotype was found many times. The chain links TRBV2 to TRBJ2-3, with unresolved D. The CDR3 is made up of 15 amino acids. Trimming left V 7 bases short and J 1 base short, with 15 bases between. Per the germline V gene, CDR1 is SNHLY and CDR2 is FYNNEI. The CDR3 DNA is TGTGCCAGCACAAGGGAAATCAAAGGCACAGATACGCAGTATTTT. It specifies CASTREIKGTDTQYF. The whole variable domain, filled in from reference TRBV2 and TRBJ2-3, reads EPEVTQTPSHQVTQMGQEVILRCVPISNHLYFYWYRQILGQKVEFLVSFYNNEISEKSEIFDDQFSVERPDGSNFTLKIRSTKLEDSAMYFCASTREIKGTDTQYFGPGTRLTVL.

This clonotype was recorded at least ten times. The chain employs TRBV3-1 and TRBJ2-7, with 7 nucleotides matching TRBD2. The V gene end was trimmed by 4 bases and the J gene end by 7 bases; junction bases not matched to a gene: 10. The germline gives CDR1 LGHDT, CDR2 YNNKEL (reference sequence). The CDR3 sequence is 14 residues long. CDR3 residues: CASSRREGQREQYF. In DNA, the CDR3 is TGTGCCAGCAGCCGAAGGGAGGGCCAGAGGGAGCAGTACTTC.

This clonotype was observed at least ten times. The chain employs TRBV28 and TRBJ2-1; D gene unclear. Germline CDR1 and CDR2: MDHEN and SYDVKM. Trimming cost V 2 bases and J 4 bases, with 9 bases left between them. This CDR3 is 14 amino acids long. The DNA of the CDR3 is TGTGCCAGCAGTTTAGGAGTTTTTTACAATGAGCAGTTCTTC. Translation gives CASSLGVFYNEQFF. The complete variable domain, with remaining parts taken from reference TRBV28 and TRBJ2-1, reads DVKVTQSSRYLVKRTGEKVFLECVQDMDHENMFWYRQDPGLGLRLIYFSYDVKMKEKGDIPEGYSVSREKKERFSLILESASTNQTSMYLCASSLGVFYNEQFFGPGTRLTVL.

This clonotype was observed at least ten times. This sequence joins TRBV27 and TRBJ1-1; D remains unclear. This CDR3 has 11 amino acids. Germline lookup yields CDR1 MNHEY and CDR2 SMNVEV (reference sequence). V was trimmed by 5 bases and J by 1 base, leaving 2 bases between them. In nucleotides, the CDR3 is TGTGCCAGCAGTAAGAACACTGAAGCTTTCTTT. Its translation is CASSKNTEAFF.

In its sample, this clonotype was seen many times. CDR3 amino acids: CASSYNRGSNQPQHF. CDR3 DNA: TGTGCCAGCAGTTATAACAGGGGTAGCAATCAGCCCCAGCATTTT. The chain combines TRBV12-3 or TRBV12-4 with TRBJ1-5; 7 bases fit TRBD1. The trim removed 4 bases at V and 0 bases at J, leaving 3 bases unmatched. This CDR3 spans 15 amino acids.

The table lists this clonotype with many counts. The genes are TRBV27 and TRBJ2-7; D is undetermined. Germline loops: CDR1 MNHEY, CDR2 SMNVEV (reference sequence). The CDR3 loop spans 14 amino acids. Trimming stripped 7 bases from V and 4 bases from J, with 17 bases between. CDR3 DNA sequence: TGTGCCAGCAAAGAGAGTTCCCCTCCGTACGAGCAGTACGTC. It codes for CASKESSPPYEQYV.

Concerning this clonotype: Since a much larger clone is just one base distant, this may be a read error. V usage is TRBV24-1 and J usage is TRBJ1-5, with D unresolved. CDR1 is KGHDR and CDR2 is SFDVKD in the germline V gene. Trimming took off 9 bases at V and 0 bases at J, with 17 bases between the two ends. The CDR3 has 16 residues. CDR3 sequence: CATSPSRGYSNQPQHF. The CDR3 nucleotides are TGTGCCACCTCCCCGAGCAGAGGCTATAGCAATCAGCCCCAGCATTTT.

This chain links TRBV5-6 with TRBJ2-7; 8 positions match TRBD1. This CDR3 contains 15 residues. Unmatched junction bases numbered 8, after V lost 3 bases and J lost 3 bases. In germline, CDR1 is SGHDT, CDR2 YYEEEE. CDR3 bases: TGTGCCAGCAGCTCAGGAGGGACAGGTAACTACGAGCAGTACTTC. It yields the protein CASSSGGTGNYEQYF.

This clonotype was seen more than once but under ten times. The chain recombines TRBV29-1 with TRBJ2-3; D perhaps matches TRBD1 (6 bases). The V end lost 4 bases, the J end lost 0 bases, and 11 bases lay between the germline ends. The CDR3 totals 14 residues. Germline assignment: CDR1 SQVTM and CDR2 ANQGSEA. The CDR3 DNA is TGCAGCGTTGGACGGGACACTAGCACAGATACGCAGTATTTT. It is translated as CSVGRDTSTDTQYF.

Turning to this clonotype: This could be a read error, since a much larger clone is one nucleotide away. This chain uses TRBV20-1 with TRBJ2-1; the match to TRBD1 covers 8 bases. CDR3 length: 13 residues. Germline loops: CDR1 DFQATT, CDR2 SNEGSKA (reference sequence). The CDR3 region has the DNA TGCAGTGCTACCGGGACAGGCTACAATGGGCAGTTCTTC. Its translation: CSATGTGYNGQFF.

This clonotype was observed at least ten times. This rearrangement joins TRBV20-1 to TRBJ2-7; 8 bases align to TRBD2. The ends lost 4 bases at V and 6 bases at J; junction bases unmatched: 8. The CDR3 consists of 13 residues. Germline CDR1 DFQATT, CDR2 SNEGSKA (reference sequence). The CDR3 DNA reads TGCAGTGCTACTTCGGGACTAGTCTTCGAGCAGTACTTC. Amino acid sequence: CSATSGLVFEQYF.

This clonotype was found many times. The genes are TRBV11-1 and TRBJ2-2; TRBD2 matches 13 bases. CDR3 length: 18 residues. Germline CDR1 SGHAT, CDR2 FQDESV (reference sequence). V was clipped by 4 bases and J by 4 bases; unmatched bases: 9. CDR3 sequence: CASSSRTSGRRGTGELFF. The CDR3 DNA follows: TGTGCCAGCAGCTCCCGGACTAGCGGGAGAAGGGGCACCGGGGAGCTGTTTTTT.

This clonotype was counted at least ten times. The V call is TRBV10-3, the J call TRBJ2-2, with TRBD2 matching 8 bases. Looked up from germline, CDR1 is ENHRY and CDR2 is SYGVKD. J gave up 0 bases and V 8 bases, and 11 bases lay outside the gene matches. The CDR3 runs 17 residues. The CDR3 spells CAIGGPSGQANTGELFF. The CDR3 nucleotides are TGTGCCATCGGGGGGCCTAGCGGGCAGGCGAACACCGGGGAGCTGTTTTTT.

This clonotype has ten or more counts. The chain employs TRBV28 and TRBJ1-4; D is uncertain. Germline V CDR1 and CDR2: MDHEN, SYDVKM. The CDR3 extends over 14 amino acids. Trimming left V 2 bases short and J 0 bases short, with 4 bases between. The CDR3 here is CASSLQPTNEKLFF. CDR3 bases: TGTGCCAGCAGTTTACAGCCAACTAATGAAAAACTGTTTTTT.

This clonotype was seen at least ten times. The chain links TRBV19 to TRBJ2-5; D is perhaps TRBD2 (5 bases). V was pared by 4 bases and J by 0 bases, with 15 bases between. Germline V gene sequence: CDR1 LNHDA, CDR2 SQIVND (reference sequence). The CDR3 contains 16 residues. The DNA of the CDR3 is TGTGCCAGTAGTACCCATGGTGGACTTTACCAAGAGACCCAGTACTTC. Amino acid sequence: CASSTHGGLYQETQYF.

This clonotype appeared many times. V usage is TRBV12-3 or TRBV12-4 and J usage is TRBJ2-1; TRBD2 aligns across 9 bases. CDR3 length equals 13 residues. The V gene end was trimmed by 8 bases and the J gene end by 6 bases; junction bases not matched to a gene: 5. The CDR3 is CASGLAGTNEQFF. In DNA form, the CDR3 reads TGTGCCAGCGGGCTAGCGGGGACCAATGAGCAGTTCTTC.